This TCR beta chain was captured by sequencing in a study of shared clonotypes between healthy human individuals. Naive CD8 cells lacked CD45RO, underwent positive selection for CCR7 and left out terminally differentiated effector memory CD45RA+ cells. The CDR3 runs 12 residues. V lost 10 bases and J 6 bases, leaving 12 bases between the germline ends. Germline CDR1 and CDR2: MGHDK and SYGVNS. Generated by immunoSEQ multiplex PCR, the TCRdb table keeps only in-frame clones and is missing some. Of around 1.9 million clones listed, 90% to 95% were seen once; the top ten hold about 1.7%. V gene TRBV25-1 combines with J gene TRBJ2-2; a weak D match, TRBD1 (5 bases). Source material: naive CD8+ T cells from PBMCs. The sequence derives from a man aged 18 to 35 in good health. Some clones in this sample may be carry-over from other donors' samples. CDR3 in DNA: TGTGCCACTACGGCAGGGTCCGGGGAGCTGTTTTTT. Amino acid sequence: CATTAGSGELFF.